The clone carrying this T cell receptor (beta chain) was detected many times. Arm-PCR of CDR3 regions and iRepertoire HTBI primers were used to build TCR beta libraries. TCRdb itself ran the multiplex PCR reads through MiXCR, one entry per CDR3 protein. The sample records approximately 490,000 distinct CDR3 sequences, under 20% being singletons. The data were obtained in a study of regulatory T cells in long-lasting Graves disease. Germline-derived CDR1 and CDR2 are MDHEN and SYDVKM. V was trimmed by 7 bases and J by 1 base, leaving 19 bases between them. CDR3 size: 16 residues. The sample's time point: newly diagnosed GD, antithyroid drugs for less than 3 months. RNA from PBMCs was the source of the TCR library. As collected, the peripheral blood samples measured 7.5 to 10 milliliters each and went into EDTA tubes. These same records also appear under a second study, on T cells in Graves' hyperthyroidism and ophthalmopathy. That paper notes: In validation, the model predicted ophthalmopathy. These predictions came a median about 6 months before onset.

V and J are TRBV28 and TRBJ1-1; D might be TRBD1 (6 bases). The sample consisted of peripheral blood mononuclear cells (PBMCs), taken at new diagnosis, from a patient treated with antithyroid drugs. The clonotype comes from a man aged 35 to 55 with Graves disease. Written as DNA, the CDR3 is TGTGCCAGCACCGCCGGGGGCCGACATGCGAACACTGAAGCTTTCTTT. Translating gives CASTAGGRHANTEAFF.